This T cell receptor (beta chain) was sequenced for a study of blood T cell repertoires in COVID-19. Study overall: The United States, Italy and Spain provided the acute and convalescent COVID-19 samples. PBMCs, B-cell-depleted T cells, or T cells provided the cDNA or gDNA that made up the material.

In the original processing: Researchers report that nucleated cell counts were estimated from reference gene primer amplification. Assay: immunoSEQ multiplex PCR; the TCRdb copy retains only in-frame clones and omits some. The D gene and trimming were derived from the DNA, and the V and J assignments and clone size from that table. Of about 61,000 clones listed, 75% to 95% are singletons. This clone appeared a few times. The sequence came from a human donor in a cohort sampled during active COVID-19. The sequenced sample was peripheral blood.

CDR3 loop: CASSFGTGYGYTF. Written as DNA, the CDR3 is TGTGCCAGCAGCTTTGGGACAGGGTATGGCTACACCTTC. This sequence joins TRBV7-2 and TRBJ1-2; 9 bases are shared with TRBD1. The CDR3 extends over 13 amino acids. CDR1 and CDR2 from the germline V gene are SGHTA and FQGNSA. V trimming: 3 bases; J trimming: 5 bases; junction bases outside the gene matches: 1.